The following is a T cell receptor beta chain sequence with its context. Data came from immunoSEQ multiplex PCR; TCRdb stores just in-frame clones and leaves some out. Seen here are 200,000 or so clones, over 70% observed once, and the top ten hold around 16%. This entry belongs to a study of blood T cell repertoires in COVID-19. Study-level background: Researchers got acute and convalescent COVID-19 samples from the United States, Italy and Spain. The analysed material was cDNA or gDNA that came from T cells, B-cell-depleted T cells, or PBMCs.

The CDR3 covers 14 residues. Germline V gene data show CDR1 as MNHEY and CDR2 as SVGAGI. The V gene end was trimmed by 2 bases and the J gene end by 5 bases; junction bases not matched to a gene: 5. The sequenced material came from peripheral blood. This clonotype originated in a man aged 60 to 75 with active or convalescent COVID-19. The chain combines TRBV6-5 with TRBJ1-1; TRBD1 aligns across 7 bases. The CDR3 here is CASSYEGAPTEAFF. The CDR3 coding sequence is TGTGCCAGCAGTTACGAGGGGGCGCCAACTGAAGCTTTCTTT.